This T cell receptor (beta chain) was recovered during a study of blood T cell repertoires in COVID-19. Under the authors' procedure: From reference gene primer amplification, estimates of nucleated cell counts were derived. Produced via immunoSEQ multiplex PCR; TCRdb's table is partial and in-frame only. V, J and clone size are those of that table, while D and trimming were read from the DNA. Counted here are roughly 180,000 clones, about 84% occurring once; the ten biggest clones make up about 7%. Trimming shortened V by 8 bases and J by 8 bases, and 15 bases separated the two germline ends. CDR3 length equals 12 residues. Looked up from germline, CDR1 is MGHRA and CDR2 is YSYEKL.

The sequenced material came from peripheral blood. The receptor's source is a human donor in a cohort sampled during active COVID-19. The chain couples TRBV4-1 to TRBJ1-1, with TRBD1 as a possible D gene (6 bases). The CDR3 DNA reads TGCGCCAGCCGAAAGGGGGGGGAAGAAGCTTTCTTT. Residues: CASRKGGEEAFF.